Listed here is a single T cell receptor (beta chain). A much larger clone differs from this one at a single base, so this may be a read error. The data were obtained in a study of T cells in Graves' hyperthyroidism and ophthalmopathy. The overall study: The initial diagnosis was the point when peripheral blood was collected, ahead of any treatment.

The CDR3 extends over 16 amino acids. Germline loops: CDR1 ENHRY, CDR2 SYGVKD. Uncontrolled infection, other autoimmune disease, pregnancy or lactation barred patients from enrollment. Fresh peripheral blood, about 10 ml of it, supplied the PBMCs. RNA transcripts gave rise to amplified TCR beta CDR3 regions. In the first-round RT-PCR of the TCR CDR3, the HTBI primer set was used. A single record per CDR3 protein comes from TCRdb applying MiXCR to the multiplex PCR reads. In the table there are around 620,000 distinct CDR3 sequences, approximately 15% of which are singletons. The chain links TRBV10-3 to TRBJ2-7; tentatively, D is TRBD1 or TRBD2 (5 bases each). The TCR originated in a woman under 30 with Graves' ophthalmopathy. Sequencing was done on a sample of blood. CDR3 bases: TGTGCCATCAGTGATGCCCCTAGGGCAGGGAGCTACGGGCAGTACTTC. Amino acid sequence: CAISDAPRAGSYGQYF.